The sequence of this T cell receptor beta chain was determined in a study of monozygotic twins with inflammatory bowel disease. Germline-derived CDR1 and CDR2 are KGHDR and SFDVKD. The CDR3 is 12 residues long. TCRdb reworked the 5' RACE reads into one entry per CDR3 protein, no DNA. The sample spans approximately 400,000 distinct CDR3 sequences; the ten largest clones claim 2% to 3%. V and J are TRBV24-1 and TRBJ2-7. The sample taken for sequencing was blood. This clonotype was sampled from a human donor with ulcerative colitis or Crohn's disease, or a healthy co-twin of an affected twin (not recorded which). The CDR3 loop is CATSDLDGEQYF.